One and the same sample provided the 6 T cell receptor beta chains below, sequenced in a study of cytomegalovirus exposure and HLA in healthy donors. The PCR employed 60 Vbeta primers together with 13 Jbeta primers. Sequencing was performed with immunoSEQ multiplex PCR; in TCRdb, only in-frame clones are kept and a portion is missing. The data contain over 150,000 clones, more than 75% of them singletons. The sequenced sample consisted of PBMCs. These TCRs come from a girl aged 5 to 17 in good health and CMV-seropositive.

The chain couples TRBV5-1 to TRBJ1-2; D gene unclear. V was trimmed by 1 base and J by 5 bases, leaving 15 bases between them. The CDR3 runs 15 residues. In germline, CDR1 is SGHRS, CDR2 YFSETQ. The CDR3 loop is CASSLLGGSGYGYTF. The CDR3 DNA reads TGCGCCAGCAGCTTGTTGGGCGGGTCAGGATATGGCTACACCTTC.

Here the CDR3 reads CAWSVSRRGYEQYF. Written as DNA, the CDR3 is TGTGCCTGGAGTGTCTCAAGACGGGGTTACGAGCAGTACTTC. V and J are TRBV30 and TRBJ2-7; maybe TRBD2 (5 bases). The germline CDR1 and CDR2 sequences are GTSNPN and SVGIG (reference sequence). This CDR3 comprises 14 residues. The V end was cut by 0 bases, the J end by 4 bases, with 13 bases between.

The rearrangement links TRBV5-1 to TRBJ1-1; 7 bases match TRBD1. The CDR3 runs to 16 residues. V was clipped by 4 bases and J by 0 bases; unmatched bases: 9. Germline V gene data show CDR1 as SGHRS and CDR2 as YFSETQ. As DNA, the CDR3 is TGCGCCAGCAGCGGAAGGGACAGTATTATGAACACTGAAGCTTTCTTT. It specifies CASSGRDSIMNTEAFF.

The V and J genes are TRBV7-8 and TRBJ1-4, with a possible D match to TRBD1 (5 bases). CDR3 size: 20 residues. Germline V gene lookup returns CDR1 SGHVS and CDR2 FQNEAQ. V shed 2 bases and J shed 6 bases, with 28 bases lying between them. The chain's CDR3 is CASSLNLREEIREVDEKLFF. The CDR3 region has the DNA TGTGCCAGCAGCTTAAACCTTAGGGAGGAAATCAGGGAGGTTGATGAAAAACTGTTTTTT.

The chain carries TRBV2 and TRBJ2-3; 9 bases align to TRBD1. Germline V gene sequence: CDR1 SNHLY, CDR2 FYNNEI. The CDR3 is 12 amino acids. Unmatched junction bases numbered 2, after V lost 4 bases and J lost 9 bases. The CDR3 nucleotides are TGTGCCAGCAGTGGGGACAGGGAGACGCAGTATTTT. Translation gives CASSGDRETQYF.

This clone was observed a few times. In nucleotides, the CDR3 is TGTGCCAGCAGGGGAGGGGGGCCCTACGAGCAGTACTTC. This encodes CASRGGGPYEQYF. The V call is TRBV6-5, the J call TRBJ2-7, with D tentatively TRBD2 (7 bases). The V gene's germline CDR1 is MNHEY and CDR2 SVGAGI. V was pared by 6 bases and J by 2 bases, with 11 bases between. CDR3 length: 13 residues.